Included here is one T cell receptor beta chain sequence, with context. As yet, its antigen is unknown. Trimming removed 7 bases from V and 3 bases from J; junction bases left unmatched: 7. This CDR3 contains 14 residues. Germline assignment: CDR1 MNHEY and CDR2 SMNVEV (reference sequence). Sequenced by immunoSEQ multiplex PCR; TCRdb stores in-frame clones only, minus some. The repertoire holds 20,000 to 25,000 clones, about 79% seen once, with over 9% in the top ten. This sample is part of a study of STAT5B mutations in CD4+ large granular lymphocyte leukemia. Notes on the study in general: CD4-sorted patient repertoires seemed more clonal than healthy CD4+ repertoires.

The sequenced sample consisted of CD4+ T cells from blood buffy coats. The clonotype comes from a human donor in good health. The J gene is TRBJ1-2, the V gene TRBV27; TRBD1 matches at 8 bases. The CDR3 loop reads CASKRQGTYYGYTF. The CDR3 nucleotides are TGTGCCAGCAAACGACAGGGGACCTACTATGGCTACACCTTC.